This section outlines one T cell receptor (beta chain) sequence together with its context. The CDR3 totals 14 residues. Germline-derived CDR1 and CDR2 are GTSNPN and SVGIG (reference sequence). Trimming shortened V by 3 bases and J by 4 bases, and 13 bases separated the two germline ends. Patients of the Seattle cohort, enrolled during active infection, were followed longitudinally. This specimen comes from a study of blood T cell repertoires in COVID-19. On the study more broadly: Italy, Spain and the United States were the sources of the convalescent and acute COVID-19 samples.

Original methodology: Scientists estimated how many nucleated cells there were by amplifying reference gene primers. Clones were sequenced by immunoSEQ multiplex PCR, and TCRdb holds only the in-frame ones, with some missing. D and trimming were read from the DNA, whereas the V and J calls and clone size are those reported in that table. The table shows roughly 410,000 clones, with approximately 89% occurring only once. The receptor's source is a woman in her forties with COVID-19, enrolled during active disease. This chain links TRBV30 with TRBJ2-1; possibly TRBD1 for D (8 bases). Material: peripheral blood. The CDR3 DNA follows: TGTGCCTGGAGACAGGGGGAGGGATACAATGAGCAGTTCTTC. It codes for CAWRQGEGYNEQFF.